The present T cell receptor (beta chain) was sequenced within a study of blood T cell repertoires in COVID-19. Study background: Sites across the United States, Italy and Spain contributed samples from acute and convalescent COVID-19.

The CDR3 is 15 amino acids. Looked up from germline, CDR1 is LNHDA and CDR2 is SQIVND (reference sequence). J lost 7 bases, V lost 8 bases, and 9 bases had no gene match. During the 2 weeks before they entered the study, exposed participants had met someone with a PCR-confirmed or clinician-diagnosed COVID-19 case. The data were produced by immunoSEQ multiplex PCR, yet TCRdb's version contains in-frame clones alone and is incomplete. Of 150,000 to 200,000 clones in the sample, approximately 80% were seen once. The sequencing sample was made of PBMCs or T cells enriched from blood (not recorded which). V and J are TRBV19 and TRBJ1-6; 9 nucleotides line up with TRBD1. The sequence was obtained from a man aged 55-75 years who had been exposed to COVID-19. The CDR3 nucleotides are TGTGCCAGTCAGGCCGGGACAGGGAGGAATTCACCCCTCCACTTT. This sequence encodes CASQAGTGRNSPLHF.